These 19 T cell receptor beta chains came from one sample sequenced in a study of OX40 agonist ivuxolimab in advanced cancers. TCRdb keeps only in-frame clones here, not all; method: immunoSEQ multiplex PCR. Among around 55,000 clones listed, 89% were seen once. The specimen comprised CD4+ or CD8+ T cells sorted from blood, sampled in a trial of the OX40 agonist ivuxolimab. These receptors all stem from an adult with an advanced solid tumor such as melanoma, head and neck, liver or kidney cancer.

CDR3 sequence: CASSMGGDSNQPQHF. CDR3 DNA sequence: TGTGCCAGTAGTATGGGAGGGGATAGCAATCAGCCCCAGCATTTT. This chain joins TRBV19 and TRBJ1-5; D may be TRBD1 (5 bases). Trimming cost V 3 bases and J 0 bases, with 9 bases left between them. The CDR3 sequence is 15 residues long. Germline values: CDR1 LNHDA, CDR2 SQIVND (reference sequence).

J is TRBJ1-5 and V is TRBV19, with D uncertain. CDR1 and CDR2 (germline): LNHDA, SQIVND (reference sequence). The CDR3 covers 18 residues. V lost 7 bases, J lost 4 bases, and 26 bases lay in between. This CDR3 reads CASTGRGPEDRRNQPQHF. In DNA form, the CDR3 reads TGTGCCAGTACAGGTAGAGGCCCGGAGGATCGTAGAAATCAGCCCCAGCATTTT.

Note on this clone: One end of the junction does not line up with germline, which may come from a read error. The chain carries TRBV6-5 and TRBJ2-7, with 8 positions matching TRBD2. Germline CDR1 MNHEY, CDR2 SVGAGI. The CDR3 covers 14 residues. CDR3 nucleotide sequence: TGTGCCAGCAGTTCGGGACTAGGCTCCCACGAGCAGTACTTC. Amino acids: CASSSGLGSHEQYF.

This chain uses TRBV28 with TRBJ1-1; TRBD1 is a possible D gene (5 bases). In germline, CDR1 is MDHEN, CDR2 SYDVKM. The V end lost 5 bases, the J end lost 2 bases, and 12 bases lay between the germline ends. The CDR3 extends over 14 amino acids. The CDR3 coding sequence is TGTGCCAGCAGTGGGGGAAGGCGTAACACTGAAGCTTTCTTT. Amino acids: CASSGGRRNTEAFF.

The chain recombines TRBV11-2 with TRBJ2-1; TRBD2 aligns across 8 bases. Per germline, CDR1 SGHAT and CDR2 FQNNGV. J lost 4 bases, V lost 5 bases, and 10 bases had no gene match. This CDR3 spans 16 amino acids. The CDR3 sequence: CASSATSGSAYNEQFF. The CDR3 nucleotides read TGTGCCAGCAGCGCAACTAGCGGCTCTGCTTACAATGAGCAGTTCTTC.

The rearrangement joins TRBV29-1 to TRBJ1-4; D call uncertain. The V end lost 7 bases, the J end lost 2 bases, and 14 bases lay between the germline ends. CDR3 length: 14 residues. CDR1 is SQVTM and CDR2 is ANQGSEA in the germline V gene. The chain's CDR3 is CSGKGPSTNEKLFF. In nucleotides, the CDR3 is TGCAGCGGTAAAGGGCCCTCCACTAATGAAAAACTGTTTTTT.

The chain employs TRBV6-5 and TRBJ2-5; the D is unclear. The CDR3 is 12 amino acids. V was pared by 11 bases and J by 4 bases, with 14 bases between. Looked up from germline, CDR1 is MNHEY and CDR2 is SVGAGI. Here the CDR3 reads CARSVEGETQYF. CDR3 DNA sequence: TGTGCCCGTTCTGTTGAAGGAGAGACCCAGTACTTC.

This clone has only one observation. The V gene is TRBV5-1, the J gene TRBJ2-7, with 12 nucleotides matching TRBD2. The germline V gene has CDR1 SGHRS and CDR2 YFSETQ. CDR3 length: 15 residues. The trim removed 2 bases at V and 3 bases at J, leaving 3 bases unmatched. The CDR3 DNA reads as TGCGCCAGCAGCTTAGGACTAGCGGGGAGCTACGAGCAGTACTTC. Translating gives CASSLGLAGSYEQYF.

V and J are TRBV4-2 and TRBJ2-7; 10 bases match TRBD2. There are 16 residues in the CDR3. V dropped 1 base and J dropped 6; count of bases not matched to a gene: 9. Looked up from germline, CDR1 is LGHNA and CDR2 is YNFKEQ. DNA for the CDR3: TGTGCCAGCAGCCAAGTGCCTAGCGGGAGTTCGCCCGAGCAGTACTTC. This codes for CASSQVPSGSSPEQYF.

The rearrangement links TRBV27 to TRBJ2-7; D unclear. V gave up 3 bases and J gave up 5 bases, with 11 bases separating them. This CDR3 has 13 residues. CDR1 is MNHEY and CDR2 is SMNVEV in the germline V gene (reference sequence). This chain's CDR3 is CASSFGVLNEQYF. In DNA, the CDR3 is TGTGCCAGCAGTTTTGGGGTTTTGAACGAGCAGTACTTC.

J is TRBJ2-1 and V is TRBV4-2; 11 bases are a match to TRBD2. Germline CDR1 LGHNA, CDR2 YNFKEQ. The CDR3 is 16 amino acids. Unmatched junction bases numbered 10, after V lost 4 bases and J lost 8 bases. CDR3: CASSPLAGGPGDEQFF. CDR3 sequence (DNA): TGTGCCAGCAGCCCCTTAGCGGGAGGGCCTGGCGATGAGCAGTTCTTC.

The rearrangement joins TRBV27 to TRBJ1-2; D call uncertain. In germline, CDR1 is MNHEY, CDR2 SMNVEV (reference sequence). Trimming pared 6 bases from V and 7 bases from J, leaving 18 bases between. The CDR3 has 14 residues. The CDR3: CASRPDGPLGGYTF. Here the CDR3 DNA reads TGTGCCAGCAGGCCGGACGGACCTCTGGGTGGCTACACCTTC.

CDR3 sequence (DNA): TGCAGCGTTGGTGCGGGACAGGGCGGCTATGGCTACACCTTC. As protein: CSVGAGQGGYGYTF. J is TRBJ1-2 and V is TRBV29-1; 9 nucleotides agree with TRBD1. Germline V gene sequence: CDR1 SQVTM, CDR2 ANQGSEA. This CDR3 region has 14 residues. V shed 4 bases and J 4 bases; nucleotides not matched to a gene: 7. The full variable domain, its missing parts supplied by reference TRBV29-1 and TRBJ1-2, is SAVISQKPSRDICQRGTSLTIQCQVDSQVTMMFWYRQQPGQSLTLIATANQGSEATYESGFVIDKFPISRPNLTFSTLTVSNMSPEDSSIYLCSVGAGQGGYGYTFGSGTRLTVV.

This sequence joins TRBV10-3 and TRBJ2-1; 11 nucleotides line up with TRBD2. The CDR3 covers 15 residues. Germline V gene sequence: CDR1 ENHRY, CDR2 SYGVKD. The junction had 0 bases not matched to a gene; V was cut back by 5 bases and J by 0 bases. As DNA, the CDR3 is TGTGCCATCAGTACTAGCGGGGGCTCCTACAATGAGCAGTTCTTC. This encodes CAISTSGGSYNEQFF.

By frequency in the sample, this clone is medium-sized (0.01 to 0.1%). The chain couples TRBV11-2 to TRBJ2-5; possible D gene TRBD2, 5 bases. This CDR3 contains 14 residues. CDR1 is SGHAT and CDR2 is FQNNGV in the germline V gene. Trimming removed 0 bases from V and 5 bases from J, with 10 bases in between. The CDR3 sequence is CASSLERVGETQYF. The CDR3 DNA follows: TGTGCCAGCAGCTTAGAGAGGGTCGGGGAGACCCAGTACTTC.

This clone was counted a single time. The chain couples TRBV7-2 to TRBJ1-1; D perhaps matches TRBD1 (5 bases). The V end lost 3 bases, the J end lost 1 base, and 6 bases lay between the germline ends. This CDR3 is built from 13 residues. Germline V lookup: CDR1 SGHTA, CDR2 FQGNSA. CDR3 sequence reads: CASSLGRNTEAFF. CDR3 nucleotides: TGTGCCAGCAGCTTGGGGCGGAACACTGAAGCTTTCTTT.

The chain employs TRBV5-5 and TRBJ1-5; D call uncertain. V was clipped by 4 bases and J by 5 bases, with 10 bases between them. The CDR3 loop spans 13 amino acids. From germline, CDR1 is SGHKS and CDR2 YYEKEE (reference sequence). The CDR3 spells CASSPYGDQPQHF. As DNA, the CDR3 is TGTGCCAGCAGCCCCTACGGAGATCAGCCCCAGCATTTT.

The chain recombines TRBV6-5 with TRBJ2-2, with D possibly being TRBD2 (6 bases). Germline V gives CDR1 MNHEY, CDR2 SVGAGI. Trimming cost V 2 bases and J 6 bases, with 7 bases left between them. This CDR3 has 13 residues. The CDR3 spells CASSYTGAGELFF. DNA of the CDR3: TGTGCCAGCAGTTACACGGGAGCCGGGGAGCTGTTTTTT.

The CDR3 DNA is TGCGCCAGCAGCCCCGGAGGAGCGGGAGTAGGAGAGACCCAGTACTTC. It specifies CASSPGGAGVGETQYF. J is TRBJ2-5 and V is TRBV5-1; 8 bases line up with TRBD2. Germline-derived CDR1 and CDR2 are SGHRS and YFSETQ. The length of the CDR3 is 16 residues. After removal of 4 bases from V and 4 bases from J, the junction contained 12 bases not matched to a gene.